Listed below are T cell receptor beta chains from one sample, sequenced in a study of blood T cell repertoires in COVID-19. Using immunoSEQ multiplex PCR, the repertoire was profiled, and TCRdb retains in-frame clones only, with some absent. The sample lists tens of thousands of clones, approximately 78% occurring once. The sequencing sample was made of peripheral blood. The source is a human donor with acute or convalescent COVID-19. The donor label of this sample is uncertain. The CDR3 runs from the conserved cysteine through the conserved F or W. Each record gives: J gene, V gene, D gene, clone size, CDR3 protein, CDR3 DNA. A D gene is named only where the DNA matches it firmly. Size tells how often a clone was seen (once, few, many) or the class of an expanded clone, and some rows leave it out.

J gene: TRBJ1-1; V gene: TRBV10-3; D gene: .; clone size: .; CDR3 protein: CATNQGSPEAFF; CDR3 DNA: TGTGCCACCAATCAGGGGTCCCCCGAAGCTTTCTTT
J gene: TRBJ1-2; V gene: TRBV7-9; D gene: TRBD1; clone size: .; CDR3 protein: CASSLAQGQIYGYTF; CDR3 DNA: TGTGCCAGCAGCTTAGCGCAGGGACAGATCTATGGCTACACCTTC
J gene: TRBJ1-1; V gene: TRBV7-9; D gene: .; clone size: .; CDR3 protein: CASSLGDKNTEAFF; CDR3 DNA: TGTGCCAGCAGCTTGGGAGACAAGAACACTGAAGCTTTCTTT
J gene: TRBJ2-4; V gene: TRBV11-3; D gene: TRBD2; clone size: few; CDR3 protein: CASSLGREGTKNIQYF; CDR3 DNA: TGTGCCAGCAGCTTAGGTAGGGAGGGAACCAAAAACATTCAGTACTTC
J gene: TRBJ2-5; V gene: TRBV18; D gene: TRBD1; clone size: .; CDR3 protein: CASSRGQGTETQYF; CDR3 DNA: TGTGCCAGCTCACGGGGACAGGGGACCGAGACCCAGTACTTC
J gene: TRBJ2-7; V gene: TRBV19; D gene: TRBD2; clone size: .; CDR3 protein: CASSIPLAGAGSYEQYF; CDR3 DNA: TGTGCCAGTAGTATCCCCCTAGCGGGAGCCGGATCCTACGAGCAGTACTTC
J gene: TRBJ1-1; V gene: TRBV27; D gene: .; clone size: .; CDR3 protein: CASSLQTDLNTEAFF; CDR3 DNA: TGTGCCAGCAGTTTACAGACAGACTTGAACACTGAAGCTTTCTTT
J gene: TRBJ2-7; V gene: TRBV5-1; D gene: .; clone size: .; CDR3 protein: CASSFDRLDPYEQYF; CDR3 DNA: TGCGCCAGCAGCTTTGACAGACTCGATCCCTACGAGCAGTACTTC
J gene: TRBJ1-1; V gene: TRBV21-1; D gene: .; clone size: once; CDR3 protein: CASSTSPALQGSENTEAFF; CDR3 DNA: TGTGCCAGCAGCACCAGCCCTGCCCTTCAGGGGAGTGAGAACACTGAAGCTTTCTTT
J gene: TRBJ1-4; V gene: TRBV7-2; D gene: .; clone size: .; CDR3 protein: CASSLEEGTQLFF; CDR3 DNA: TGTGCCAGCAGCTTAGAAGAAGGGACTCAACTGTTTTTT
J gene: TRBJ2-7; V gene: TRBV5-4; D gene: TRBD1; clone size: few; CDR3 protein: CASSLHQGAYEQYF; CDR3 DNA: TGTGCCAGCAGCTTGCACCAGGGGGCGTACGAGCAGTACTTC
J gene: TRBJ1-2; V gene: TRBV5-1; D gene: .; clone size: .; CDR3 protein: CASSSGSPYGYTF; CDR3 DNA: TGCGCCAGCAGCTCCGGGTCACCCTATGGCTACACCTTC
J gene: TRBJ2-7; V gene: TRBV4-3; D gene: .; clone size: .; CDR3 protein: CASSQEYGGADYEQYF; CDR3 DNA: TGCGCCAGCAGCCAAGAGTACGGCGGGGCTGATTACGAGCAGTACTTC
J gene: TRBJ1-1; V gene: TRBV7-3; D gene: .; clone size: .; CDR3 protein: CASSFGASNTEAFF; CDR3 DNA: TGTGCCAGCAGCTTTGGGGCCTCGAACACTGAAGCTTTCTTT
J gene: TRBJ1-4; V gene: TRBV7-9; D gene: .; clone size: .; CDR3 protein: CASSLRVENEKLFF; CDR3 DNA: TGTGCCAGCAGCTTACGAGTCGAGAATGAAAAACTGTTTTTT
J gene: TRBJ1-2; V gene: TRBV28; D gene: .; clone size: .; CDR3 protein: CASRKSTGLYGYTF; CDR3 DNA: TGTGCCAGCAGAAAGTCGACAGGACTCTATGGCTACACCTTC
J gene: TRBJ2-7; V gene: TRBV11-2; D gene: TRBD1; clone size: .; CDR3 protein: CASSLGGQGEQYF; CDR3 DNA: TGTGCCAGCAGCTTAGGGGGACAGGGCGAGCAGTACTTC
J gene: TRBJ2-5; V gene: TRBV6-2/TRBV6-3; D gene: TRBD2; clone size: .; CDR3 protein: CASSYSGGGAPNPGETQYF; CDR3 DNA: TGTGCCAGCAGTTACTCGGGCGGGGGGGCCCCAAATCCCGGGGAGACCCAGTACTTC
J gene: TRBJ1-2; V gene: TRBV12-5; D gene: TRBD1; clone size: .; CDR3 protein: CASGLVPGGGYGYTF; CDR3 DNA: TGTGCTAGTGGTTTGGTTCCAGGGGGTGGCTATGGCTACACCTTC
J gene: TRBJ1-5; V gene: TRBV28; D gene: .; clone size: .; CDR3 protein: CASSSSGGYSNQPQHF; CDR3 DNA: .
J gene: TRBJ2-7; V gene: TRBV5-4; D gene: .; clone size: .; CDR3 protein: CASSSIAASYEQYF; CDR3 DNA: TGTGCCAGCAGCTCCATAGCGGCGTCCTACGAGCAGTACTTC
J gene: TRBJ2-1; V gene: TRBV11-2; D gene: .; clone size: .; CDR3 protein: CASSLAAREQFF; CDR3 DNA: TGTGCCAGCAGCTTAGCTGCGAGGGAGCAGTTCTTC
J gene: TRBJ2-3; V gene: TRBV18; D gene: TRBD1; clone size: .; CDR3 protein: CASSPSTGSTDTQYF; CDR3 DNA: TGTGCCAGCTCACCCTCGACAGGGAGCACAGATACGCAGTATTTT
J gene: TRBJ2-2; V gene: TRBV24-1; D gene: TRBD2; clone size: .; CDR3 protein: CATSDYGRGSGELFF; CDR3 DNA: TGTGCCACCAGTGATTACGGGAGGGGGTCCGGGGAGCTGTTTTTT
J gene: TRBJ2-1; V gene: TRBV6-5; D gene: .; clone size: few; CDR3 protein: CASSYSSNSYNEQFF; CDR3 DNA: TGTGCCAGCAGTTACTCGAGTAACTCCTACAATGAGCAGTTCTTC
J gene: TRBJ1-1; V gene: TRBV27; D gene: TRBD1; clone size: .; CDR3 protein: CASSRDRGYTEAFF; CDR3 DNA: TGTGCCAGCAGCAGAGACAGGGGCTACACTGAAGCTTTCTTT
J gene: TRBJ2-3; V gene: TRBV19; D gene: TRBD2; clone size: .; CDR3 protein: CASSLLGAGGSTDTQYF; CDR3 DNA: TGTGCCAGTAGTCTACTGGGGGCGGGAGGAAGCACAGATACGCAGTATTTT
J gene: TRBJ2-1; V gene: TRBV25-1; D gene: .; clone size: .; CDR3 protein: CASRASHNEQFF; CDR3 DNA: TGTGCCAGCAGAGCCTCCCACAATGAGCAGTTCTTC
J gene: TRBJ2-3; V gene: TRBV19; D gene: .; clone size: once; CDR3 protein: CASTGTGADTQYF; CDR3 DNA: TGTGCCAGTACCGGGACGGGGGCAGATACGCAGTATTTT
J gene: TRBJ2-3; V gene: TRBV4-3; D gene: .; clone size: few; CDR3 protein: CASSQGAGYSTDTQYF; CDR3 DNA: TGCGCCAGCAGCCAAGGGGCGGGGTACAGCACAGATACGCAGTATTTT
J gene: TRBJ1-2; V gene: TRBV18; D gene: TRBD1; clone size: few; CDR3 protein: CASSSDRGHYGYTF; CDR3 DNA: TGTGCCAGCTCATCGGACAGGGGACACTATGGCTACACCTTC